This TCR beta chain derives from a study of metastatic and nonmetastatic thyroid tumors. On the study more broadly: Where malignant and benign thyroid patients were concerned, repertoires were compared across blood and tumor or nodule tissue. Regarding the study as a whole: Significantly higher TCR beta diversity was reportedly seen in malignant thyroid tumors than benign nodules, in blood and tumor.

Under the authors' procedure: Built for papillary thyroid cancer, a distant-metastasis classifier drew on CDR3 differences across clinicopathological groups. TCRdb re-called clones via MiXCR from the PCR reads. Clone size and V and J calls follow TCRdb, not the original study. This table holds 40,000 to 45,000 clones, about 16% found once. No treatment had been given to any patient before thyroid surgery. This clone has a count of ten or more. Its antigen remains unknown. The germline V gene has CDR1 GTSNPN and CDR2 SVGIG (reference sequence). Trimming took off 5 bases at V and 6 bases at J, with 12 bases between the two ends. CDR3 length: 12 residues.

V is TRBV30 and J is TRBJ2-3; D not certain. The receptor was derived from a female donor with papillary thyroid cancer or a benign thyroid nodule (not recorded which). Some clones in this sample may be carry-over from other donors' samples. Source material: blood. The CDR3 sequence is CAWSREGDTQYF. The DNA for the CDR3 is TGTGCCTGGTCTAGGGAAGGCGATACGCAGTATTTT. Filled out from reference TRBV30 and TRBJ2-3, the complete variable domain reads SQTIHQWPATLVQPVGSPLSLECTVEGTSNPNLYWYRQAAGRGLQLLFYSVGIGQISSEVPQNLSASRPQDRQFILSSKKLLLSDSGFYLCAWSREGDTQYFGPGTRLTVL.